Below, one T cell receptor (beta chain) is given with its context. Original handling: How many nucleated cells were present was estimated from reference gene primer amplification. The table came from immunoSEQ multiplex PCR; TCRdb's copy has only in-frame clones and leaves some out. The V and J calls and clone size were taken over from that table, and D and trimming were inferred from the DNA. The sample carries a few hundred thousand clones, 80% to 85% recorded once. The V gene lost 4 bases and the J gene lost 0 bases, with 16 bases spanning the gap. Germline assignment: CDR1 LGHDT and CDR2 YNNKEL (reference sequence). This CDR3 comprises 18 residues. The data were taken from a study of blood T cell repertoires in COVID-19. Study background: COVID-19 samples from acute and convalescent phases originated in the United States, Italy and Spain. The cDNA or gDNA used as material had been derived from T cells, B-cell-depleted T cells, or PBMCs.

Patients at the Seattle site were enrolled during active infection and followed longitudinally. The source is a person in their 70s with COVID-19, enrolled during active disease. The sample taken for sequencing was peripheral blood. V usage is TRBV3-1 (or the pseudogene TRBV3-2) and J usage is TRBJ1-6; no clear D. This CDR3 is CASSLTGPGSSYNSPLHF. CDR3 sequence (DNA): TGTGCCAGCAGCCTAACCGGCCCGGGAAGCTCCTATAATTCACCCCTCCACTTT.